Sequencing of this T cell receptor beta chain was carried out in a study of blood T cell repertoires in COVID-19. Whole-study context: Nucleic acid was either cDNA or gDNA, and it came from T cells, B-cell-depleted T cells, or PBMCs.

CDR3 length: 14 residues. V trimming: 4 bases; J trimming: 7 bases; junction bases outside the gene matches: 12. CDR1 is SQVTM, CDR2 ANQGSEA, per germline. Authors' processing steps: Scientists estimated how many nucleated cells there were by amplifying reference gene primers. Libraries were prepared by immunoSEQ multiplex PCR; TCRdb keeps only in-frame clonotypes and omits some of them. The V and J calls and clone size are taken from that table; D and trimming were inferred from the DNA. The repertoire includes more than 150,000 clones, about three quarters of them detected once, and roughly 25% sits in the top ten.

The origin of this receptor is a woman aged 70-85 years with acute or convalescent COVID-19. Sequences were obtained from peripheral blood. The chain links TRBV29-1 to TRBJ2-7; 8 bases map to TRBD2. As DNA, the CDR3 is TGCAGCGTTGCTATTGCGGGAGGCCGACGGGAGCAGTACTTC. As protein: CSVAIAGGRREQYF.